This T cell receptor beta chain was sequenced in a study of high-grade serous ovarian cancer treatment subgroups. Whole-study context: On average, around 15,000 reads and 7,000 to 8,500 unique TCR beta rearrangements were obtained per sample. Broader study findings: CDR1 and CDR2 were left unanalyzed; analyses focused on CDR3. Same-patient tumor repertoires overlapped at roughly 0.095 to 0.8; different patients barely overlapped.

Some clones are missing from TCRdb's copy, which holds only in-frame ones; the method was immunoSEQ multiplex PCR. Of about 28,000 clones in the sample, roughly four fifths were seen once. Tumor samples were taken before definitive surgery or chemotherapy. About this clone itself: Its antigen is not identified.

The V end lost 0 bases, the J end lost 4 bases, and 14 bases lay between the germline ends. The V gene's germline CDR1 is SGDLS and CDR2 YYNGEE. The CDR3 spans 15 residues. Sample: tumor tissue. The chain recombines TRBV9 with TRBJ2-7; a weak D match, TRBD2 (5 bases). This sequence originates from a human donor with high-grade serous ovarian cancer. CDR3 sequence reads: CASSVDPSPGYEQYF. As DNA, the CDR3 is TGTGCCAGCAGCGTAGATCCTTCTCCGGGATACGAGCAGTACTTC.